The 6 T cell receptor beta chains presented below share a single source sample, sequenced in a study of blood T cell repertoires in COVID-19. Assay used: immunoSEQ multiplex PCR; TCRdb lists only in-frame clones, some missing. This sample carries about 73,000 clones, about 74% of them seen once, and the ten largest clones take approximately 2.5%. Sequenced input: peripheral blood. All receptors come from a man in his 70s with COVID-19, enrolled during active disease.

The J gene is TRBJ2-2, the V gene TRBV24-1; 11 nucleotides line up with TRBD1. V lost 4 bases and J lost 3; bases outside the gene matches: 3. This CDR3 has 16 residues. The germline V gene has CDR1 KGHDR and CDR2 SFDVKD. CDR3 sequence (DNA): TGTGCCACCAGTGAACAGGGACAGGGGGACACCGGGGAGCTGTTTTTT. Translated, it gives CATSEQGQGDTGELFF.

The chain joins TRBV7-2 to TRBJ1-4, with 7 bases fitting TRBD1. CDR1 SGHTA and CDR2 FQGNSA come from the germline V gene. J was trimmed by 7 bases and V by 1 base; bases with no gene match: 6. This CDR3 comprises 15 residues. In DNA, the CDR3 is TGTGCCAGCAGCTTAGGACAGGGATTAGGTGAAAAACTGTTTTTT. Its translation: CASSLGQGLGEKLFF.

V is TRBV11-2 and J is TRBJ1-4; TRBD1 might be the D (6 bases). Between the trimmed V and J ends, which lost 5 bases and 1 base, there was a span of 20 bases. Germline-derived CDR1 and CDR2 are SGHAT and FQNNGV. CDR3 size: 18 residues. The DNA of the CDR3 is TGTGCCAGCAGCCTTAGTTGGAACAGGGTGGGAACTAATGAAAAACTGTTTTTT. Protein sequence: CASSLSWNRVGTNEKLFF.

CDR3 sequence: CASSPNGNTEAFF. CDR3 sequence (DNA): TGTGCCAGCTCACCAAACGGGAACACTGAAGCTTTCTTT. The V gene is TRBV18, the J gene TRBJ1-1, with no clear D. From germline, CDR1 is KGHSH and CDR2 LQKENI. The V end was cut by 2 bases, the J end by 1 base, with 5 bases between. The CDR3 spans 13 residues.

The chain links TRBV28 to TRBJ1-6; TRBD1 aligns across 7 bases. The CDR3 runs to 16 residues. In germline, CDR1 is MDHEN, CDR2 SYDVKM. Losses at the gene ends were 7 bases for V and 0 bases for J; bases not matched to a gene: 6. The CDR3 region is CASTITGASYNSPLHF. Here the CDR3 DNA reads TGTGCCAGCACCATCACAGGGGCCTCCTATAATTCACCCCTCCACTTT.

The gene calls are TRBV7-9 and TRBJ1-2; perhaps TRBD1 as D (5 bases). Germline loops: CDR1 SEHNR, CDR2 FQNEAQ (reference sequence). Trimming pared 1 base from V and 7 bases from J, leaving 10 bases between. The CDR3 contains 13 residues. The CDR3 bases are TGTGCCAGCAGCTTAGAAGGGGTTCCTGGCTACACCTTC. As protein: CASSLEGVPGYTF.